Sequencing of this T cell receptor (beta chain) was carried out in a study of blood T cell repertoires in COVID-19. Across the study: Some COVID-19 samples were acute and others convalescent; all came from the United States, Italy and Spain.

Generated by immunoSEQ multiplex PCR, the TCRdb table keeps only in-frame clones and is missing some. The data contain 200,000 to 300,000 clones, 88% of them singletons. This CDR3 is built from 15 residues. The germline V and J ends were trimmed by 0 bases and 1 base, with 7 bases remaining between them. CDR1 is SGHTA and CDR2 is FQGNSA in the germline V gene. Someone with COVID-19 had been met by exposed participants within 2 weeks before study entry. Sequenced material: PBMCs or T cells enriched from blood (not recorded which). This chain connects TRBV7-2 to TRBJ2-1; D call uncertain. The source is a woman in her forties who had been exposed to COVID-19. The CDR3 sequence: CASSLASPSYNEQFF. CDR3 DNA sequence: TGTGCCAGCAGCTTAGCTAGCCCGTCCTACAATGAGCAGTTCTTC.